The 19 T cell receptor beta chains below come from one sample, sequenced in a study of beta chain features in type 1 diabetes. Investigators reverse transcribed all isolated RNA, so they sequenced expressed TCRB transcripts. Data came from immunoSEQ multiplex PCR; TCRdb stores just in-frame clones and leaves some out. Among around 400,000 clones, 10% to 15% were seen once, and the ten largest hold roughly 0.015%. Sequenced material: naive CD4+ T cells from blood. The receptors come from a man younger than 35 in good health.

This clone was observed a handful of times. The chain employs TRBV28 and TRBJ2-3; 8 bases align to TRBD1. The CDR3 length is 15 residues. V dropped 5 bases and J dropped 7; count of bases not matched to a gene: 11. The germline V gene encodes CDR1 MDHEN and CDR2 SYDVKM. CDR3 sequence: CASSPPDRVWHTQYF. The CDR3 region has the DNA TGTGCCAGCAGTCCTCCGGACAGGGTCTGGCATACGCAGTATTTT.

The V call is TRBV5-6, the J call TRBJ2-5; D not resolved. CDR3 length: 16 residues. Germline CDR1 SGHDT, CDR2 YYEEEE. Trimming stripped 4 bases from V and 0 bases from J, with 16 bases between. CDR3 sequence (DNA): TGTGCCAGCAGCAGGCGGTTGACCTCGTACCAAGAGACCCAGTACTTC. Residues: CASSRRLTSYQETQYF.

Only a few counts were recorded for this clone. This chain connects TRBV27 to TRBJ1-5; 7 nucleotides agree with TRBD1. The V gene end was trimmed by 0 bases and the J gene end by 5 bases; junction bases not matched to a gene: 4. The V gene's germline CDR1 is MNHEY and CDR2 SMNVEV (reference sequence). The CDR3 loop spans 15 amino acids. CDR3 nucleotides: TGTGCCAGCAGTTTATCGGGGACAGCGGATCAGCCCCAGCATTTT. This codes for CASSLSGTADQPQHF.

This chain links TRBV5-4 with TRBJ2-7, with TRBD2 matching 8 bases. Losses at the gene ends were 7 bases for V and 0 bases for J; bases not matched to a gene: 6. The CDR3 has 14 amino acids. Germline lookup yields CDR1 SGHNT and CDR2 YYREEE (reference sequence). DNA for the CDR3: TGTGCCAGCGGGCGGGGGGATAACTCCTACGAGCAGTACTTC. Encoded protein: CASGRGDNSYEQYF.

This clone was detected only a few times. The rearrangement links TRBV7-8 to TRBJ2-5, with 7 bases lining up with TRBD1. This CDR3 spans 14 amino acids. V lost 0 bases to trimming and J lost 5 bases; unmatched junction nucleotides: 3. The germline CDR1 and CDR2 sequences are SGHVS and FQNEAQ. CDR3 sequence (DNA): TGTGCCAGCAGCTTAGCACAGGGGCAGGAGACCCAGTACTTC. Its translation: CASSLAQGQETQYF.

This rearrangement joins TRBV7-3 to TRBJ2-3, with 12 bases aligning to TRBD2. Germline CDR1 reads SGHTA; CDR2 reads FQGTGA. CDR3 length: 17 residues. With 3 bases clipped from V and 5 bases from J, the junction kept 9 bases outside the gene matches. CDR3 DNA sequence: TGTGCCAGCAGCTTGGCTAGCGGGGGGGGAGCGATAGATACGCAGTATTTT. Translating it yields CASSLASGGGAIDTQYF. Using reference TRBV7-3 and TRBJ2-3 for the parts outside the CDR3, the full variable domain is GAGVSQTPSNKVTEKGKYVELRCDPISGHTALYWYRQSLGQGPEFLIYFQGTGAADDSGLPNDRFFAVRPEGSVSTLKIQRTERGDSAVYLCASSLASGGGAIDTQYFGPGTRLTVL.

This clone has a handful of counts. The rearrangement joins TRBV7-3 to TRBJ2-5; a weak D match, TRBD1 (5 bases). The CDR3 is 13 amino acids. CDR1 is SGHTA, CDR2 FQGTGA, per germline. Trimming removed 8 bases from V and 3 bases from J, with 13 bases in between. This chain's CDR3 is CASSWAREETQYF. CDR3 in DNA: TGTGCCAGCTCCTGGGCCAGGGAAGAGACCCAGTACTTC.

This clone was observed a handful of times. The chain couples TRBV9 to TRBJ1-5; TRBD1 matches at 11 bases. The CDR3 length is 15 residues. Germline V gives CDR1 SGDLS, CDR2 YYNGEE. V lost 3 bases and J lost 6; bases outside the gene matches: 5. CDR3 sequence (DNA): TGTGCCAGCAGCGCCGGACAGGGGGCAGGTCAGCCCCAGCATTTT. Translated: CASSAGQGAGQPQHF.

This clone was recorded only once. The chain links TRBV28 to TRBJ2-1, with 10 positions matching TRBD2. Looked up from germline, CDR1 is MDHEN and CDR2 is SYDVKM. The CDR3 totals 19 residues. V was pared by 3 bases and J by 3 bases, with 14 bases of the junction left unmatched. CDR3 sequence (DNA): TGTGCCAGCAGTTTGTCCCCTAGCGGGAGAGGGGGCGTCTACAATGAGCAGTTCTTC. It yields the protein CASSLSPSGRGGVYNEQFF.

J is TRBJ2-4 and V is TRBV4-3; 9 nucleotides match TRBD2. V was pared by 4 bases and J by 4 bases, with 2 bases of the junction left unmatched. The CDR3 spans 14 residues. Germline lookup yields CDR1 LGHNA and CDR2 YSLEER. Written as DNA, the CDR3 is TGCGCCAGCAGCCCCCTAGCGGGGAAAAACATTCAGTACTTC. Its protein product is CASSPLAGKNIQYF.

A few counts support this clone. The chain combines TRBV5-6 with TRBJ1-2; no definite D call. Trimming removed 4 bases from V and 2 bases from J, with 15 bases in between. The CDR3 sequence is 15 residues long. From germline, CDR1 is SGHDT and CDR2 YYEEEE. The CDR3 nucleotides read TGTGCCAGCAGCAGGGAGGTCCCTTGGAACTATGGCTACACCTTC. This sequence encodes CASSREVPWNYGYTF.

The gene calls are TRBV7-3 and TRBJ2-3, with 7 bases that match TRBD1. The ends lost 2 bases at V and 1 base at J; junction bases unmatched: 12. CDR3 length: 18 amino acids. Germline CDR1 SGHTA, CDR2 FQGTGA. This CDR3 reads CASSLAATGYFGTDTQYF. DNA of the CDR3: TGTGCCAGCAGCTTAGCGGCGACAGGGTATTTTGGCACAGATACGCAGTATTTT.

This chain joins TRBV12-5 and TRBJ1-1, with 8 bases matching TRBD1. Germline-derived CDR1 and CDR2 are LGHNT and FRNRAP. This CDR3 region has 16 residues. Trimming removed 0 bases from V and 8 bases from J; junction bases left unmatched: 11. Written as DNA, the CDR3 is TGTGCTAGTGGTTTGGTACTCGGCAGGGGGCTGCTGGAAGCTTTCTTT. Translated: CASGLVLGRGLLEAFF. Drawing the rest from reference TRBV12-5 and TRBJ1-1, the complete variable domain is DARVTQTPRHKVTEMGQEVTMRCQPILGHNTVFWYRQTMMQGLELLAYFRNRAPLDDSGMPKDRFSAEMPDATLATLKIQPSEPRDSAVYFCASGLVLGRGLLEAFFGQGTRLTVV.

V is TRBV4-3 and J is TRBJ2-2; TRBD2 matches at 7 bases. Trimming at V came to 4 bases and at J to 1 base, leaving 9 bases not matched to a gene. The length of the CDR3 is 17 residues. The germline V gene has CDR1 LGHNA and CDR2 YSLEER. As DNA, the CDR3 is TGCGCCAGCAGCCCCACCACCTGGGGGGGGAACACCGGGGAGCTGTTTTTT. This codes for CASSPTTWGGNTGELFF.

The chain links TRBV5-4 to TRBJ1-3; possibly TRBD1 for D (6 bases). V gave up 0 bases and J gave up 5 bases, with 9 bases separating them. The CDR3 extends over 14 amino acids. The germline CDR1 and CDR2 sequences are SGHNT and YYREEE (reference sequence). The CDR3 DNA follows: TGTGCCAGCAGCTTGGGGACAGTGAGAAACACCATATATTTT. This encodes CASSLGTVRNTIYF.

The chain is built from TRBV30 and TRBJ2-4; tentatively, D is TRBD1 (6 bases). The CDR3 totals 14 residues. V was trimmed by 4 bases and J by 2 bases, leaving 12 bases between them. Looked up from germline, CDR1 is GTSNPN and CDR2 is SVGIG (reference sequence). The DNA for the CDR3 is TGTGCCTGGAACCTCAGGGGAACCAAAAACATTCAGTACTTC. Protein: CAWNLRGTKNIQYF.

This clone appeared a few times. The V call is TRBV9, the J call TRBJ2-1; 16 bases match TRBD2. J lost 6 bases, V lost 2 bases, and 14 bases had no gene match. Germline V gene sequence: CDR1 SGDLS, CDR2 YYNGEE. There are 20 residues in the CDR3. In nucleotides, the CDR3 is TGTGCCAGCAGCGTGGACACGGGACTAGCGGGGGGGCAAGGGTCCAATGAGCAGTTCTTC. The encoded protein is CASSVDTGLAGGQGSNEQFF.

The J gene is TRBJ2-7, the V gene TRBV28; possible D gene TRBD2, 5 bases. CDR3 size: 17 residues. CDR1 and CDR2 (germline): MDHEN, SYDVKM. V was clipped by 2 bases and J by 1 base, with 18 bases between them. CDR3 loop: CASSLNRGARGSYEQYF. CDR3 in DNA: TGTGCCAGCAGTTTAAATCGGGGTGCAAGAGGGTCCTACGAGCAGTACTTC.

This clone was seen a few times. The chain couples TRBV30 to TRBJ1-2, with TRBD1 matching over 11 bases. CDR3 length: 14 residues. CDR1 is GTSNPN and CDR2 is SVGIG in the germline V gene (reference sequence). V dropped 4 bases and J dropped 4; count of bases not matched to a gene: 5. The CDR3 DNA reads TGTGCCTGGAACACCGGGACAGGGGGCTATGGCTACACCTTC. This sequence encodes CAWNTGTGGYGYTF.